A single T cell receptor beta chain is shown here with its context. Its target is not known. CDR3 length: 15 residues. From germline, CDR1 is MNHEY and CDR2 SMNVEV (reference sequence). Trimming removed 2 bases at V and 2 bases at J, with 10 bases between. Assay: immunoSEQ multiplex PCR; the TCRdb copy retains only in-frame clones and omits some. The sample includes roughly 120,000 clones, around 90% of them seen just once. These data originate in a study of T cell responses to AZD1222 COVID-19 vaccine. Overall study findings and caveats: After the peak T cell response, and only then, were repertoires sampled. Most donors were white British, females outnumbered males, and clonal diversity was possibly underestimated.

The receptor comes from an adult in good health. The chain couples TRBV27 to TRBJ1-5; unclear D gene. Sequenced material: peripheral blood, taken on day 0 of AZD1222 vaccination. The CDR3 here is CASSLEGYGNQPQHF. The CDR3 DNA reads as TGTGCCAGCAGTTTAGAAGGGTATGGCAATCAGCCCCAGCATTTT.